This T cell receptor (beta chain) emerged from a study of T cell changes during pregnancy in multiple sclerosis. Sequenced by immunoSEQ multiplex PCR; TCRdb stores in-frame clones only, minus some. Among tens of thousands of clones, around 90% were seen once, and the ten largest hold 2%. In germline, CDR1 is LNHNV, CDR2 YYDKDF (reference sequence). V lost 0 bases, J lost 1 base, and 18 bases lay in between. This CDR3 spans 18 amino acids. The chain has TRBV15 and TRBJ2-5; D is unresolved. This receptor was taken from a female donor with multiple sclerosis, enrolled in a pregnancy study. The specimen was peripheral blood, collected in the second trimester of pregnancy. CDR3 loop: CATSRDLIWVAPQETQYF. In DNA form, the CDR3 reads TGTGCCACCAGCAGAGATCTAATATGGGTAGCCCCCCAAGAGACCCAGTACTTC.